This is a list of T cell receptor beta chains from one sample in a study of cytomegalovirus exposure and HLA in healthy donors. This table comes from immunoSEQ multiplex PCR, and its TCRdb copy is limited to in-frame clones, with some not included. Of around 94,000 clones listed, approximately 87% are singletons. Sequencing was performed on PBMCs. The receptors originated from a man in his forties in good health and CMV-seronegative. Both conserved end residues are part of each CDR3. D genes are given only for firm matches. Not every row has a clone size; where given, it reads once, few, many or a size class.

J gene: TRBJ1-3
D gene: TRBD1
V gene: TRBV7-8
clone size: NA
CDR3 DNA: TGTGCCAGCAGCCCCGACAGGGCTATGGACACCATATATTTT
CDR3 protein: CASSPDRAMDTIYF

J gene: TRBJ2-2
D gene: NA
V gene: TRBV19
clone size: NA
CDR3 DNA: TGTGCCAGTAGTGCAGCTCAGAAGGGGAAGGCCGGGGAGCTGTTTTTT
CDR3 protein: CASSAAQKGKAGELFF

J gene: TRBJ2-7
D gene: NA
V gene: TRBV19
clone size: NA
CDR3 DNA: TGTGCCAGTAGTCAGCGGGCAGGGTTACGACACGAGCAGTACTTC
CDR3 protein: CASSQRAGLRHEQYF

J gene: TRBJ1-5
D gene: TRBD1
V gene: TRBV19
clone size: few
CDR3 DNA: TGTGCCGGATCAGACAGGGGATTGGGTCAGCCCCAGCATTTT
CDR3 protein: CAGSDRGLGQPQHF

J gene: TRBJ1-4
D gene: NA
V gene: TRBV7-2
clone size: NA
CDR3 DNA: TGTGCCAGCAGCTTAGAGGGGAATGAAAAACTGTTTTTT
CDR3 protein: CASSLEGNEKLFF

J gene: TRBJ2-1
D gene: TRBD2
V gene: TRBV9
clone size: NA
CDR3 DNA: TGTGCCAGCAGCGTTTACGCCGGGGGGGCTTACAATGAGCAGTTCTTC
CDR3 protein: CASSVYAGGAYNEQFF

J gene: TRBJ2-3
D gene: NA
V gene: TRBV19
clone size: NA
CDR3 DNA: TGTGCCAGTAGTATAGCGGGAGGCACAGATACGCAGTATTTT
CDR3 protein: CASSIAGGTDTQYF

J gene: TRBJ1-2
D gene: NA
V gene: TRBV5-6
clone size: NA
CDR3 DNA: TGTGCCAGCAGCTTCCAGGGGTCTAACTATGGCTACACCTTC
CDR3 protein: CASSFQGSNYGYTF

J gene: TRBJ1-5
D gene: NA
V gene: TRBV19
clone size: NA
CDR3 DNA: TGTGCCAGTAGTATAGGTGGGGGGGCGTATCAGCCCCAGCATTTT
CDR3 protein: CASSIGGGAYQPQHF

J gene: TRBJ2-5
D gene: NA
V gene: TRBV29-1
clone size: NA
CDR3 DNA: TGCAGCGCTACCCCCGGACAGAGCAGGGCCCAGTACTTC
CDR3 protein: CSATPGQSRAQYF

J gene: TRBJ2-7
D gene: TRBD2
V gene: TRBV15
clone size: NA
CDR3 DNA: TGTGCCACCAGCGACCCCGGGACTAGCTCCTACGAGCAGTACTTC
CDR3 protein: CATSDPGTSSYEQYF

J gene: TRBJ1-6
D gene: NA
V gene: TRBV6-6
clone size: NA
CDR3 DNA: TGTGCCAGCAGTTACGGGGGGGCGTCCGATTCACCCCTCCACTTT
CDR3 protein: CASSYGGASDSPLHF

J gene: TRBJ1-1
D gene: NA
V gene: TRBV2
clone size: NA
CDR3 DNA: TGTGCCAGCAGTGGCGTTCGGGTGAGGACTGAAGCTTTCTTT
CDR3 protein: CASSGVRVRTEAFF

J gene: TRBJ2-3
D gene: TRBD1
V gene: TRBV6-1
clone size: once
CDR3 DNA: TGTGCCAGCAGGAGAGACAGGGACGGGGATACGCAGTATTTT
CDR3 protein: CASRRDRDGDTQYF

J gene: TRBJ2-6
D gene: NA
V gene: TRBV5-4
clone size: NA
CDR3 DNA: TGTGCCAGCAGCATATGGACAGTTGCCGGGGCCAACGTCCTGACTTTC
CDR3 protein: CASSIWTVAGANVLTF